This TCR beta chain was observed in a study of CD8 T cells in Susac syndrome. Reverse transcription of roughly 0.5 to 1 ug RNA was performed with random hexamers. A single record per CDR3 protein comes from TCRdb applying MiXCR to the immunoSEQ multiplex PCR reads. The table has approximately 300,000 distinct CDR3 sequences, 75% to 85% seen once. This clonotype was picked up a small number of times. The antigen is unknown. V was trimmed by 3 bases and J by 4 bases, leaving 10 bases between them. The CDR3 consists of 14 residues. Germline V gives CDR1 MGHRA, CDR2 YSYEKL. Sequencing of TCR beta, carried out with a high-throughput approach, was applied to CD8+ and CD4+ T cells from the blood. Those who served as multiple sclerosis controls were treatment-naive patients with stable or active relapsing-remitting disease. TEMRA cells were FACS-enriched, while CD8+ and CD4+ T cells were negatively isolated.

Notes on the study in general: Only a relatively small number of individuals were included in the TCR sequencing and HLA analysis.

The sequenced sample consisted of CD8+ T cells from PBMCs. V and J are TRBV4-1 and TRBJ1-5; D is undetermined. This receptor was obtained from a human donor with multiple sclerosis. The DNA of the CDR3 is TGCGCCAGCAGCCAGGTCTTGGGGAATCAGCCCCAGCATTTT. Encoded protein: CASSQVLGNQPQHF.